This T cell receptor (beta chain) was recovered during a study of control samples from healthy donors and cancer patients. Assay used: immunoSEQ multiplex PCR; TCRdb lists only in-frame clones, some missing. The sample holds around 28,000 clones; approximately 91% are singletons and the top ten take around 15%. The receptor was isolated from a man aged 45-65 years with lung cancer. Sequencing was done on a sample of PBMCs.

Here the CDR3 reads CASSQGSLNTEAFF. The CDR3 nucleotides read TGCGCCAGCAGCCAAGGCAGCCTGAACACTGAAGCTTTCTTT. The chain recombines TRBV4-1 with TRBJ1-1, with D unresolved. Trimming stripped 1 base from V and 0 bases from J, with 6 bases between. Germline-derived CDR1 and CDR2 are MGHRA and YSYEKL. There are 14 residues in the CDR3.